Below are 20 T cell receptor beta chains sequenced from a single sample in a study of blood T cells in healthy people across ages. Using a J-beta primer mix together with a sample-barcoded 5' primer, a second PCR was run for about 6 to 12 cycles. One entry per CDR3 protein, called by TCRdb with MiXCR from the 5' RACE reads. The sample has some 1.5 million distinct CDR3 sequences; 28% are singletons. The sequenced sample was blood. The receptors derive from a woman in her thirties in good health.

At least ten counts were recorded for this clonotype. The rearrangement links TRBV15 to TRBJ2-1; D unclear. Germline-derived CDR1 and CDR2 are LNHNV and YYDKDF (reference sequence). V was cut by 9 bases and J by 2 bases, with 8 bases left in between. The CDR3 has 12 residues. The CDR3 DNA follows: TGTGCCACACTCAATCCCTACAATGAGCAGTTCTTC. Amino acid sequence: CATLNPYNEQFF.

The chain is built from TRBV28 and TRBJ2-7, with 14 bases that match TRBD2. The CDR3 length is 17 residues. CDR1 is MDHEN and CDR2 is SYDVKM in the germline V gene. J was trimmed by 0 bases and V by 4 bases; bases with no gene match: 5. This CDR3 is CASSSTSGGAASYEQYF. DNA of the CDR3: TGTGCCAGCAGTTCGACTAGCGGGGGGGCTGCCTCCTACGAGCAGTACTTC.

This clonotype was found a few times. The rearrangement joins TRBV21-1 to TRBJ2-4. TRBV21-1 is noted as a pseudogene. The CDR3 covers 15 residues. CDR3 residues: CASSKSKVAKNIQYF. In nucleotides, the CDR3 is TGTGCCAGCAGCAAGAGTAAGGTAGCCAAAAACATTCAGTACTTC.

This clonotype was seen a handful of times. A junction boundary mismatches the germline segment, possibly from a read error. This chain joins TRBV10-3 and TRBJ2-1, with D perhaps TRBD2 (5 bases). Per germline, CDR1 ENHRY and CDR2 SYGVKD. The CDR3 extends over 15 amino acids. The CDR3 spells CAISKSTTLDNEQFF. CDR3 DNA sequence: TGTGCCATCAGTAAGTCGACTACTCTGGACAATGAGCAGTTCTTC.

Concerning this clonotype itself: This could be a read error, since a much larger clone is one nucleotide away. The chain recombines TRBV27 with TRBJ2-4, with TRBD2 identical over 7 bases. The CDR3 is 13 amino acids. Trimming took 3 bases from V and 13 from J; bases not matched to a gene: 9. The germline V gene encodes CDR1 MNHEY and CDR2 SMNVEV (reference sequence). The CDR3 DNA reads as TGTGCCAGCAGTTTCAAGCGGGACCACAAGCAGTACTTC. Protein: CASSFKRDHKQYF.

V usage is TRBV29-1 and J usage is TRBJ2-7; possibly TRBD2 for D (6 bases). The germline V gene has CDR1 SQVTM and CDR2 ANQGSEA. The CDR3 sequence is 14 residues long. With 6 bases removed from V and 0 bases from J, the gap between germline ends came to 15 bases. Here the CDR3 DNA reads TGCAGCGTGCTGAACGGGAGCAGCTCCTACGAGCAGTACTTC. This codes for CSVLNGSSSYEQYF.

The chain employs TRBV12-1 and TRBJ1-2; no DNA check was done on the table's D call, TRBD1. TRBV12-1 is a documented pseudogene. The CDR3 spans 15 residues. CDR3 nucleotides: TGTGCCAGCAGCCCCGACAGGGCATGTAACTATGGCTACACCTTC. Translating it yields CASSPDRACNYGYTF.

V and J are TRBV6-5 and TRBJ1-2; D is undetermined. V lost 0 bases and J 3 bases, leaving 8 bases between the germline ends. Germline loops: CDR1 MNHEY, CDR2 SVGAGI. The CDR3 runs 14 residues. CDR3 coding DNA: TGTGCCAGCAGTTACTCTTATGGTGACTATGGCTACACCTTC. It translates to CASSYSYGDYGYTF.

The chain has TRBV7-2 and TRBJ2-7, with a possible D match to TRBD2 (5 bases). V shed 5 bases and J shed 4 bases, with 15 bases lying between them. Germline V CDR1 and CDR2: SGHTA, FQGNSA. CDR3 length: 14 amino acids. CDR3 in DNA: TGTGCCAGCAGCCCACCCCCGAGAGGGTACGAGCAGTACTTC. Protein: CASSPPPRGYEQYF.

The rearrangement uses TRBV19 and TRBJ2-3; maybe TRBD1 (6 bases). V shed 1 base and J shed 0 bases, with 8 bases lying between them. The germline V gene has CDR1 LNHDA and CDR2 SQIVND (reference sequence). CDR3 length: 15 amino acids. This CDR3 is CASSIGGGSTDTQYF. The DNA of the CDR3 is TGTGCCAGTAGTATAGGAGGGGGAAGCACAGATACGCAGTATTTT.

Worth noting for this clonotype: This may stem from a read error, because a much larger clone lies one nucleotide away. This chain uses TRBV29-1 with TRBJ2-7, with 10 nucleotides matching TRBD2. CDR1 and CDR2 from the germline V gene are SQVTM and ANQGSEA. The CDR3 contains 13 residues. V lost 6 bases and J lost 2; bases outside the gene matches: 4. CDR3 sequence reads: CSVTSGDPYEQYF. DNA of the CDR3: TGCAGCGTAACTAGCGGGGATCCCTACGAGCAGTACTTC.

This clonotype was seen only a few times. The chain employs TRBV29-1 and TRBJ2-6; D remains ambiguous. V was trimmed by 2 bases and J by 0 bases, leaving 8 bases between them. Germline V gene lookup returns CDR1 SQVTM and CDR2 ANQGSEA. The CDR3 contains 15 residues. The CDR3, as DNA: TGCAGCGTTGAACAGTCTAACTCTGGGGCCAACGTCCTGACTTTC. It encodes CSVEQSNSGANVLTF.

This clonotype was counted many times. J is TRBJ2-5 and V is TRBV6-4, with 10 bases identical to TRBD2. This CDR3 has 15 residues. The germline V gene encodes CDR1 MRHNA and CDR2 SNTAGT. Germline trimming cut 8 bases from V and 5 bases from J; bases unmatched to any gene: 11. DNA of the CDR3: TGTGCCAGCCCCCCACTAGCGGGACCGGGGGAGACCCAGTACTTC. Translated, it gives CASPPLAGPGETQYF.

This clonotype was detected once. The rearrangement uses TRBV11-2 and TRBJ2-5, with TRBD2 as a possible D gene (6 bases). The length of the CDR3 is 16 residues. Germline CDR1 SGHAT, CDR2 FQNNGV. Between the trimmed V and J ends, which lost 5 bases and 5 bases, there was a span of 21 bases. The CDR3 reads CASSGIWRRAMETQYF. The DNA for the CDR3 is TGTGCCAGCAGCGGAATCTGGAGGAGGGCCATGGAGACCCAGTACTTC.

V and J are TRBV7-3 and TRBJ2-5; tentative D call: TRBD2 (7 bases). This CDR3 spans 15 amino acids. Trimming stripped 3 bases from V and 3 bases from J, with 14 bases between. Germline CDR1 and CDR2: SGHTA and FQGTGA. CDR3 region: CASSLNPGGKETQYF. The CDR3 DNA follows: TGTGCCAGCAGCTTGAACCCGGGGGGCAAAGAGACCCAGTACTTC.

The gene calls are TRBV11-2 and TRBJ2-3; TRBD1 matches at 7 bases. Germline assignment: CDR1 SGHAT and CDR2 FQNNGV. CDR3 length: 14 amino acids. Trimming removed 2 bases from V and 5 bases from J; junction bases left unmatched: 4. The CDR3 bases are TGTGCCAGCAGCTTACTACGGACAGGAGATACGCAGTATTTT. It is translated as CASSLLRTGDTQYF.

The gene calls are TRBV28 and TRBJ2-7, with no clear D. The CDR3 spans 13 residues. Germline assignment: CDR1 MDHEN and CDR2 SYDVKM. The germline V and J ends were trimmed by 7 bases and 0 bases, with 10 bases remaining between them. The CDR3 nucleotides read TGTGCCAGCAAGTCACTATCCTCCTACGAGCAGTACTTC. This gives the protein CASKSLSSYEQYF. The full variable domain, with the rest looked up from reference TRBV28 and TRBJ2-7, is DVKVTQSSRYLVKRTGEKVFLECVQDMDHENMFWYRQDPGLGLRLIYFSYDVKMKEKGDIPEGYSVSREKKERFSLILESASTNQTSMYLCASKSLSSYEQYFGPGTRLTVT.

This clonotype appeared a few times. CDR3 nucleotide sequence: TGTGCCAGCAGTGGCGGCGGGACGGACCAAGAGACCCAGTACTTC. Encoded protein: CASSGGGTDQETQYF. The rearrangement links TRBV2 to TRBJ2-5, with D perhaps TRBD2 (6 bases). Germline CDR1 SNHLY, CDR2 FYNNEI. The length of the CDR3 is 15 residues. Trimming removed 4 bases at V and 0 bases at J, with 12 bases between.

In its sample, this clonotype was seen a few times. The genes are TRBV7-6 and TRBJ2-1; no firm D call. Germline V gene lookup returns CDR1 SGHVS and CDR2 FNYEAQ. V dropped 4 bases and J dropped 5 bases, with 12 bases sitting between them. The CDR3 spans 14 residues. The CDR3 DNA sequence: TGTGCCAGCAGCTCGCAGGCAGAAGACAATGAGCAGTTCTTC. As protein: CASSSQAEDNEQFF.

The V and J genes are TRBV30 and TRBJ1-1; 7 bases are shared with TRBD1. The CDR3 contains 16 residues. Germline lookup yields CDR1 GTSNPN and CDR2 SVGIG (reference sequence). Trimming took 2 bases from V and 2 from J; bases not matched to a gene: 11. The CDR3 region is CAWSTPTPGGNTEAFF. CDR3 nucleotide sequence: TGTGCCTGGAGTACCCCGACCCCAGGGGGAAACACTGAAGCTTTCTTT.